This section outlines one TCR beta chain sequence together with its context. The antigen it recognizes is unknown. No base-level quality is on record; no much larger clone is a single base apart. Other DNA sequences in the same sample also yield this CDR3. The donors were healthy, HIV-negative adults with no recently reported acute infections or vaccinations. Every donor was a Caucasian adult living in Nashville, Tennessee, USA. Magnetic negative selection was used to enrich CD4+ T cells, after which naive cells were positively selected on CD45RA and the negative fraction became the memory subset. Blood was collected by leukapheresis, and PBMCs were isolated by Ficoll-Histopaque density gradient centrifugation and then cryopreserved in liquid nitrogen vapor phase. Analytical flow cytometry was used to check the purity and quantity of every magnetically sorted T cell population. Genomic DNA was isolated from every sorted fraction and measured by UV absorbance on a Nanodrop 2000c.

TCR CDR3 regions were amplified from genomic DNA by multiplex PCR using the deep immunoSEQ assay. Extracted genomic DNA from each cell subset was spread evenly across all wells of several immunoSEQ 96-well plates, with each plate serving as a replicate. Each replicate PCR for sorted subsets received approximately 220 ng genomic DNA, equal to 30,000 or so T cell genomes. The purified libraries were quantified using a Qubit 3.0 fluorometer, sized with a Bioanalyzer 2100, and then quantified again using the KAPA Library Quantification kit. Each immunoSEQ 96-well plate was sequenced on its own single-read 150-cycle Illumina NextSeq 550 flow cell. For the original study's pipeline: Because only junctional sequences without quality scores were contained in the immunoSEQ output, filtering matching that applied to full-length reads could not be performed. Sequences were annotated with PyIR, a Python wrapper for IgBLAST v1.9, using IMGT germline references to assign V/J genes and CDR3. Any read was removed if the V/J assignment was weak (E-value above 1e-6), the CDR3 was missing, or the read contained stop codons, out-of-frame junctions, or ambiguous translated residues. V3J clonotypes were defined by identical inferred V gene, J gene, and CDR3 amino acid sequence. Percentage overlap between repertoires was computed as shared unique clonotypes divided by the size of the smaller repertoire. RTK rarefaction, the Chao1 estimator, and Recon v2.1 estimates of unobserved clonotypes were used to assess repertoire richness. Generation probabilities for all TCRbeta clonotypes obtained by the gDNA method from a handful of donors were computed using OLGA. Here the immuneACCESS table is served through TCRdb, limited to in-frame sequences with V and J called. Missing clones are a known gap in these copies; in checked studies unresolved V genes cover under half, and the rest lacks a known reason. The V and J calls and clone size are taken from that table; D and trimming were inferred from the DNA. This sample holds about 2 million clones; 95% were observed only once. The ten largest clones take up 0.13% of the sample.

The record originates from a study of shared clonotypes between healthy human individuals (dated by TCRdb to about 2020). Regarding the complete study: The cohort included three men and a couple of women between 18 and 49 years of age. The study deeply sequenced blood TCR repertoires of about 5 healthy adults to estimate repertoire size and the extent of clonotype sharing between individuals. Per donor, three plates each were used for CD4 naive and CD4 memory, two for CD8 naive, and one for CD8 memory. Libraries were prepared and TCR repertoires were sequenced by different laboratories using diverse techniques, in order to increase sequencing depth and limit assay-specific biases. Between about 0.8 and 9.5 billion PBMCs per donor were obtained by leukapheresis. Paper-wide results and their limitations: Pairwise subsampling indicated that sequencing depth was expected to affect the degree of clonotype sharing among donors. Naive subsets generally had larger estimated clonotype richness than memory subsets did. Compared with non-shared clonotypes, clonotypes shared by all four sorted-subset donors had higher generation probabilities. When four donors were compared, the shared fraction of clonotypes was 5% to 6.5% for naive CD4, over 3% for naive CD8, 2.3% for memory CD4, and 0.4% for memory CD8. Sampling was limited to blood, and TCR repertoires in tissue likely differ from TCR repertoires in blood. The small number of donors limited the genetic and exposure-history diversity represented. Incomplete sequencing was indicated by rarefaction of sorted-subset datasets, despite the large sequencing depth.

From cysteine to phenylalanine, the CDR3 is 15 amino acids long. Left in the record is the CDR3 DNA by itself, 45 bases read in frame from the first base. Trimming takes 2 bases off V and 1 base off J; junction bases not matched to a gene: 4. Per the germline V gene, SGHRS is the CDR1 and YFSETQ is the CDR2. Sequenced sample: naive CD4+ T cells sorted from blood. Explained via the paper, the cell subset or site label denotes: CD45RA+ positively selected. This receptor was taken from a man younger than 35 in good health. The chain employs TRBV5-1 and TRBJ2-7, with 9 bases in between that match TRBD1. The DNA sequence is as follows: TGCGCCAGCAGCTTCCAGACAGGGGGGTCCTACGAGCAGTACTTC. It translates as CASSFQTGGSYEQYF. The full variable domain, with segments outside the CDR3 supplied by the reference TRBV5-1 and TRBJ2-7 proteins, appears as KAGVTQTPRYLIKTRGQQVTLSCSPISGHRSVSWYQQTPGQGLQFLFEYFSETQRNKGNFPGRFSGRQFSNSRSEMNVSTLELGDSALYLCASSFQTGGSYEQYFGPGTRLTVT.